The subject of this entry is one TCR beta chain. Its specificity is unknown. In germline, CDR1 is SGHNT, CDR2 YYREEE (reference sequence). The CDR3 has 15 residues. Trimming took 4 bases from V and 3 from J, leaving 16 bases between them. This specimen comes from a study of T cell responses to AZD1222 COVID-19 vaccine. Study conclusions and caveats: Every sample of the repertoires postdated the peak T cell response. The donors showed a predominance of white British ancestry and of females, with possible underestimation of clonal diversity.

The protocol was immunoSEQ multiplex PCR, while the TCRdb copy is restricted to in-frame clones and leaves out a portion. The sample yields 100,000 or so clones, approximately 86% seen once. The chain recombines TRBV5-4 with TRBJ1-2; tentatively, D is TRBD1 (5 bases). The source of this sequence is an adult in good health. This sample comprised peripheral blood, obtained on day 0 of AZD1222 vaccination. The CDR3 reads CASSGGPRTDYGYTF. The CDR3 bases are TGTGCCAGCAGCGGGGGACCCCGAACGGACTATGGCTACACCTTC.